These T cell receptor beta chains were read from a single sample in a study of blood T cell repertoires in COVID-19. The table came from immunoSEQ multiplex PCR; TCRdb's copy has only in-frame clones and leaves some out. This sample has about 110,000 clones, with less than 80% found just once. The sample taken for sequencing was peripheral blood. All receptors come from an older man with COVID-19, enrolled during active disease. The CDR3 runs from the conserved cysteine through the conserved F or W. A D gene is named only where the DNA matches it firmly. Clone size is stated in some rows and not others, as once, few, many or a class when expanded.

TGTGCCAGCAGTGGGGGTACAGGAGACCAAGAGACCCAGTACTTC,CASSGGTGDQETQYF,15,.,.,TRBV2,TRBJ2-5
TGCAGTGCGAGTACAGGCTTCAGCACAGATACGCAGTATTTT,CSASTGFSTDTQYF,14,.,.,TRBV20-1,TRBJ2-3
TGTGCCAGCAGGGGCGATAATGAAAAACTGTTTTTT,CASRGDNEKLFF,12,.,.,TRBV5-4,TRBJ1-4
TGTGCCAGCAGTTACGGGGGCTTCACCGAGGAGACCCAGTACTTC,CASSYGGFTEETQYF,15,.,.,TRBV6-5,TRBJ2-5
TGTGCCAGCAGCGAACGAGACAGGGGGCCGTGGAATGAGCAGTTCTTC,CASSERDRGPWNEQFF,16,.,TRBD1,TRBV2,TRBJ2-1
TGCGCCAGCAGCGGGGACAGGGGCTACAATGAGCAGTTCTTC,CASSGDRGYNEQFF,14,.,TRBD1,TRBV5-1,TRBJ2-1
TGTGCCAGCAGTTACATGGCAGGGGGCGGTGATGGCGAGCAGTACTTC,CASSYMAGGGDGEQYF,16,.,TRBD1,TRBV6-6,TRBJ2-7
TGTGCCAGCAATCCGGCCCAGGGGAATCAAAAACTGTTTTTT,CASNPAQGNQKLFF,14,.,.,TRBV2,TRBJ1-4
TGTGCCAGCAGTGAAGCGGAGACTAGCGGATGGTACCAAGAGACCCAGTACTTC,CASSEAETSGWYQETQYF,18,.,TRBD2,TRBV6-1,TRBJ2-5
TGCAGTGCCCCCCTCAGGGAAAAACTGTTTTTT,CSAPLREKLFF,11,.,.,TRBV20-1,TRBJ1-4
TGTGCCAGCAGTGAAGCACGGCTAGCCGGTTACGAGCAGTACTTC,CASSEARLAGYEQYF,15,.,.,TRBV6-1,TRBJ2-7
TGCAGCGTTTCACAGGGGGCCTTGAATAATTCACCCCTCCACTTT,CSVSQGALNNSPLHF,15,.,TRBD1,TRBV29-1,TRBJ1-6
TGCGCCAGCAGCCCGGGACTAGCGGGAGGACGCGAGCAGTACTTC,CASSPGLAGGREQYF,15,.,TRBD2,TRBV5-1,TRBJ2-7
TGTGCCACCAGCACACAGGGGAGGGAAAAACTGTTTTTT,CATSTQGREKLFF,13,few,TRBD1,TRBV15,TRBJ1-4
TGTGCCAGCAGCTTGGTTCTAGCGGGAAAGACCGGGGAGCTGTTTTTT,CASSLVLAGKTGELFF,16,.,TRBD2,TRBV7-3,TRBJ2-2
TGCAGTGCTAGTACTAATGAGCAGTTCTTC,CSASTNEQFF,10,.,.,TRBV20-1,TRBJ2-1
TGTGCCAGCGCGACAGGGGCAGGAGATGAAAAACTGTTTTTT,CASATGAGDEKLFF,14,.,TRBD1,TRBV2,TRBJ1-4
TGTGCCAGCAGTTTTGGGACAGTCTACGAGCAGTACTTC,CASSFGTVYEQYF,13,.,TRBD1,TRBV12-3/TRBV12-4,TRBJ2-7
TGTGCCAGCAGCGTAACCGGGAGAAACAATGAAAAACTGTTTTTT,CASSVTGRNNEKLFF,15,few,.,TRBV5-6,TRBJ1-4
TGTGCCAGCTCTTCCGACAGGTCGAGGTCCGGGGAGCTGTTTTTT,CASSSDRSRSGELFF,15,.,.,TRBV7-3,TRBJ2-2
TGTGCCAGCTCACGCGGGACTTACAATGAGCAGTTCTTC,CASSRGTYNEQFF,13,.,.,TRBV18,TRBJ2-1
TGTGCCAGCAGTCGCCCTGGGACAGGGAACACTGAAGCTTTCTTT,CASSRPGTGNTEAFF,15,.,TRBD1,TRBV6-6,TRBJ1-1
TGTGCCAGCCGAATTACAGGTCTTGTCGGAAACACCATATATTTT,CASRITGLVGNTIYF,15,.,.,TRBV28,TRBJ1-3
TGTGCCAGCAGCCGACGAACAGGGGGCGTAAGTTCACCCCTCCACTTT,CASSRRTGGVSSPLHF,16,.,TRBD1,TRBV3-1/TRBV3-2,TRBJ1-6
TGTGCCAGTAGTCAGACAGGACTTAACACAGATACGCAGTATTTT,CASSQTGLNTDTQYF,15,.,.,TRBV19,TRBJ2-3
TGCGCCAGCAGCTTCGCGGGACTAGCGGGAGGCGAGCAGTACTTC,CASSFAGLAGGEQYF,15,.,TRBD2,TRBV5-1,TRBJ2-7
TGCGCCAGCAGCCCCAGGGCAGAAGCAACTAATGAAAAACTGTTTTTT,CASSPRAEATNEKLFF,16,.,.,TRBV4-3,TRBJ1-4
TGTGCCAGCAGCTTAGAACTAGCGATGAACACCGGGGAGCTGTTTTTT,CASSLELAMNTGELFF,16,few,TRBD2,TRBV11-2,TRBJ2-2